This passage covers 27 T cell receptor beta chains from one sample sequenced in a study of T cells in Graves' hyperthyroidism and ophthalmopathy. Regions amplified from RNA transcripts were the TCR beta CDR3 regions. Carried out on the TCR CDR3, a first-round RT-PCR used the HTBI primer set. One entry per CDR3 protein results from TCRdb running MiXCR on the multiplex PCR reads. The sample records about 480,000 distinct CDR3 sequences, 13% to 15% being singletons. The sequenced material came from blood. These receptors all come from a woman aged 18-29 years with Graves' hyperthyroidism.

The sample holds many counts of this clonotype. The chain links TRBV20-1 to TRBJ1-2, with D perhaps TRBD1 (6 bases). CDR1 DFQATT and CDR2 SNEGSKA come from the germline V gene (reference sequence). Trimming took off 6 bases at V and 4 bases at J, with 15 bases between the two ends. CDR3 length equals 13 residues. In DNA, the CDR3 is TGCAGTGCCCCCGTTGGGGGGGCCTATGGCTACACCTTC. Protein: CSAPVGGAYGYTF.

This chain connects TRBV19 to TRBJ2-7; no reliable D call. Germline values: CDR1 LNHDA, CDR2 SQIVND (reference sequence). The CDR3 has 11 residues. The V gene lost 3 bases and the J gene lost 6 bases, with 6 bases spanning the gap. The CDR3 loop is CASSMSSEQYF. The CDR3 DNA follows: TGTGCCAGTAGTATGAGTAGCGAGCAGTACTTC.

The chain's CDR3 is CASGDGYDEAFF. CDR3 DNA sequence: TGTGCCAGCGGGGATGGGTACGATGAAGCTTTCTTT. V is TRBV2 and J is TRBJ1-1; no clear D gene. CDR1 and CDR2 (germline): SNHLY, FYNNEI. With 8 bases removed from V and 7 bases from J, the gap between germline ends came to 14 bases. The CDR3 totals 12 residues. Variable domain in full (rest from reference TRBV2 and TRBJ1-1): EPEVTQTPSHQVTQMGQEVILRCVPISNHLYFYWYRQILGQKVEFLVSFYNNEISEKSEIFDDQFSVERPDGSNFTLKIRSTKLEDSAMYFCASGDGYDEAFFGQGTRLTVV.

About this clonotype: With a much larger clone just one base away, this may be a read error. The chain combines TRBV12-3 or TRBV12-4 with TRBJ2-1; perhaps TRBD1 as D (7 bases). The CDR3 loop spans 14 amino acids. DNA of the CDR3: TGTACCAGCAGGGGGGACTTACTCTACAATGAGCAGTTCTTC. This encodes CTSRGDLLYNEQFF.

V and J are TRBV19 and TRBJ1-5; D might be TRBD1 (5 bases). Germline assignment: CDR1 LNHDA and CDR2 SQIVND (reference sequence). Trimming cost V 7 bases and J 5 bases, with 21 bases left between them. This CDR3 has 16 amino acids. CDR3 sequence (DNA): TGTGCCAGTAATCTTCAATATAGCGGAGGGGATCAGCCCCAGCATTTT. Translation: CASNLQYSGGDQPQHF.

The gene calls are TRBV20-1 and TRBJ2-2, with TRBD2 identical over 12 bases. Germline lookup yields CDR1 DFQATT and CDR2 SNEGSKA (reference sequence). CDR3 length equals 17 residues. The V segment lost 5 bases and the J segment 4 bases; nucleotides outside the gene matches: 11. CDR3 region: CSAERTSGMRGTGELFF. CDR3 coding DNA: TGCAGTGCTGAAAGGACTAGCGGGATGAGGGGCACCGGGGAGCTGTTTTTT.

This clonotype was found many times. The chain has TRBV20-1 and TRBJ2-1, with 9 bases identical to TRBD2. Per the germline V gene, CDR1 is DFQATT and CDR2 is SNEGSKA (reference sequence). The CDR3 spans 16 residues. V shed 6 bases and J 2 bases; nucleotides not matched to a gene: 11. CDR3 DNA sequence: TGCAGTGCCAGGGGAACTAGCGGGCCCCCCTACAATGAGCAGTTCTTC. Translated, it gives CSARGTSGPPYNEQFF.

The chain uses TRBV11-3 and TRBJ2-3, with D tentatively TRBD2 (5 bases). The V end lost 4 bases, the J end lost 2 bases, and 13 bases lay between the germline ends. CDR3 length: 15 residues. Germline loops: CDR1 SGHNT, CDR2 YENEEA. Here the CDR3 reads CASSSDYSHTDTQYF. The CDR3 coding sequence is TGTGCCAGCAGCTCTGACTACTCCCACACAGATACGCAGTATTTT.

Ten or more counts support this clonotype. This chain uses TRBV12-3 or TRBV12-4 with TRBJ2-5; TRBD2 agrees at 14 bases. The junction had 12 bases not matched to a gene; V was cut back by 6 bases and J by 0 bases. The CDR3 is 19 residues long. The CDR3 here is CASRGTSGSPTTNQETQYF. In nucleotides, the CDR3 is TGTGCCAGCAGGGGGACTAGCGGGAGCCCCACAACAAACCAAGAGACCCAGTACTTC.

The rearrangement joins TRBV12-3 or TRBV12-4 to TRBJ1-2; 7 positions match TRBD1. V trimming: 2 bases; J trimming: 8 bases; junction bases outside the gene matches: 5. The CDR3 covers 13 residues. In DNA, the CDR3 is TGTGCCAGCAGTTTATCAGGGGGTGACGGCTACACCTTC. Protein: CASSLSGGDGYTF.

This clonotype was seen repeatedly, ten times or more. The gene calls are TRBV6-5 and TRBJ1-1; no reliable D call. The germline V gene encodes CDR1 MNHEY and CDR2 SVGAGI. V lost 0 bases to trimming and J lost 4 bases, with 9 bases between them. The CDR3 length is 14 residues. CDR3 in amino acids: CASSYSFGGTEAFF. DNA for the CDR3: TGTGCCAGCAGTTACTCGTTCGGAGGCACTGAAGCTTTCTTT.

In this sample, this clonotype turned up many times. The chain uses TRBV20-1 and TRBJ2-1; D is uncertain. The V gene's germline CDR1 is DFQATT and CDR2 SNEGSKA (reference sequence). Trimming shortened V by 2 bases and J by 0 bases, and 8 bases separated the two germline ends. This CDR3 contains 14 residues. The CDR3 spells CSARLPASYNEQFF. The CDR3 DNA reads TGCAGTGCTAGACTACCCGCCTCCTACAATGAGCAGTTCTTC.

The chain employs TRBV18 and TRBJ2-1; a weak D match, TRBD2 (5 bases). Germline V gene data show CDR1 as KGHSH and CDR2 as LQKENI. The CDR3 contains 16 residues. The V gene lost 3 bases and the J gene lost 5 bases, with 17 bases spanning the gap. CDR3 loop: CASSPFTNGIDNEQFF. The CDR3 DNA reads TGTGCCAGCTCACCGTTTACTAACGGGATAGACAATGAGCAGTTCTTC. Full variable domain (remainder filled in from reference TRBV18 and TRBJ2-1): NAGVMQNPRHLVRRRGQEARLRCSPMKGHSHVYWYRQLPEEGLKFMVYLQKENIIDESGMPKERFSAEFPKEGPSILRIQQVVRGDSAAYFCASSPFTNGIDNEQFFGPGTRLTVL.

This clonotype was counted between two and nine times. The chain links TRBV10-2 to TRBJ1-2; the D is unclear. The CDR3 consists of 13 residues. The germline V and J ends were trimmed by 5 bases and 3 bases, with 10 bases remaining between them. CDR1 is WSHSY and CDR2 is SAAADI in the germline V gene. This CDR3 is CASSPQLDYGYTF. The CDR3 coding sequence is TGCGCCAGCAGTCCACAGCTAGACTATGGCTACACCTTC.

This CDR3 is CASSLRGAPNTGELFF. In DNA, the CDR3 is TGTGCCAGCAGCTTAAGGGGGGCCCCGAACACCGGGGAGCTGTTTTTT. This chain uses TRBV7-3 with TRBJ2-2, with D possibly being TRBD1 or TRBD2 (6 bases each). Trimming took 1 base from V and 0 from J, leaving 9 bases between them. The germline gives CDR1 SGHTA, CDR2 FQGTGA. The CDR3 is 16 amino acids.

This clonotype was detected ten times or more. The V and J genes are TRBV29-1 and TRBJ1-1; 8 bases agree with TRBD1. V shed 2 bases and J 7 bases; nucleotides not matched to a gene: 3. Germline values: CDR1 SQVTM, CDR2 ANQGSEA. There are 12 residues in the CDR3. CDR3 DNA: TGCAGCGTTGAAATGGGGACAGGTGAAGCTTTCTTT. Encoded protein: CSVEMGTGEAFF.

This chain joins TRBV9 and TRBJ2-4; 9 bases are shared with TRBD2. The CDR3 is 14 residues long. The germline CDR1 and CDR2 sequences are SGDLS and YYNGEE. Trimming removed 0 bases from V and 5 bases from J; junction bases left unmatched: 0. CDR3 in amino acids: CASSVGLAENIQYF. CDR3 in DNA: TGTGCCAGCAGCGTAGGACTAGCGGAAAACATTCAGTACTTC.

Comments on this clonotype: Just one base apart from a much larger clone, this may be a read error. The chain couples TRBV27 to TRBJ2-6, with D possibly being TRBD1 (5 bases). V lost 5 bases to trimming and J lost 0 bases, with 14 bases between them. Germline CDR1 is MNHEY and CDR2 is SMNVEV (reference sequence). The length of the CDR3 is 17 residues. For the CDR3, the DNA is TGTGCCAGCAGTGGATGCAGGGTTAGCTCTGGGGCCAACGTCCTGACTTTC. It yields the protein CASSGCRVSSGANVLTF.

This clonotype was recorded at least ten times. The chain is built from TRBV12-3 or TRBV12-4 and TRBJ2-1; D might be TRBD2 (5 bases). V gave up 4 bases and J gave up 5 bases, with 12 bases separating them. This CDR3 has 14 residues. The DNA for the CDR3 is TGTGCCAGCAGTTACCGAGCGGTTAACAATGAGCAGTTCTTC. Translated, it gives CASSYRAVNNEQFF.

This clonotype was observed at least ten times. This chain links TRBV24-1 with TRBJ2-1; 9 bases line up with TRBD1. The CDR3 extends over 16 amino acids. Germline V CDR1 and CDR2: KGHDR, SFDVKD. J gave up 8 bases and V 4 bases, and 11 bases lay outside the gene matches. CDR3 amino acids: CATSDPPGTGLYEQFF. The CDR3 DNA reads as TGTGCCACCAGTGACCCCCCCGGGACAGGGCTGTATGAGCAGTTCTTC.

The chain links TRBV18 to TRBJ2-3; no reliable D call. Germline lookup yields CDR1 KGHSH and CDR2 LQKENI. The CDR3 length is 14 residues. Deletions cut 6 bases from V and 0 bases from J, with 10 bases between. The CDR3 reads CASSRAASTDTQYF. CDR3 in DNA: TGTGCCAGCTCTAGGGCGGCAAGCACAGATACGCAGTATTTT.

This clonotype was counted at least ten times. This chain uses TRBV10-3 with TRBJ1-1; D unclear. The germline V and J ends were trimmed by 4 bases and 3 bases, with 12 bases remaining between them. CDR1 is ENHRY and CDR2 is SYGVKD in the germline V gene. The CDR3 covers 14 residues. The CDR3 sequence is CAISGGGRDTEAFF. The CDR3 region has the DNA TGTGCCATCAGTGGTGGCGGCCGGGACACTGAAGCTTTCTTT.

There are many counts of this clonotype. The J gene is TRBJ2-7, the V gene TRBV29-1, with D possibly being TRBD1 (6 bases). V dropped 6 bases and J dropped 3 bases, with 15 bases sitting between them. CDR3 length equals 13 residues. The germline CDR1 and CDR2 sequences are SQVTM and ANQGSEA. The CDR3 coding sequence is TGCAGCGTCCTGGACAGAGAGCTCTACGAGCAGTACTTC. Protein product: CSVLDRELYEQYF.

This clonotype was seen a handful of times. This sequence joins TRBV6-2 or TRBV6-3 and TRBJ2-3, with 7 bases identical to TRBD1. The CDR3 is made up of 19 amino acids. Germline trimming cut 0 bases from V and 0 bases from J; bases unmatched to any gene: 12. Germline values: CDR1 MNHEY, CDR2 SVGEGT. Here the CDR3 DNA reads TGTGCCAGCAGTTACTCCCCTAATCCACAGGGGCCCAGCACAGATACGCAGTATTTT. Encoded protein: CASSYSPNPQGPSTDTQYF.

Many counts were recorded for this clonotype. The chain joins TRBV2 to TRBJ2-1; 9 positions match TRBD1. The CDR3 covers 15 residues. The germline gives CDR1 SNHLY, CDR2 FYNNEI. V lost 8 bases to trimming and J lost 4 bases; unmatched junction nucleotides: 9. The DNA of the CDR3 is TGTGCCAGCCTACGTGACAGGGGGAGTTACAATGAGCAGTTCTTC. Its translation: CASLRDRGSYNEQFF.

This clonotype came up many times. This rearrangement joins TRBV27 to TRBJ2-7; 8 bases align to TRBD1. The V and J ends lost 2 bases and 5 bases, in that order; junction bases with no gene match: 11. Per germline, CDR1 MNHEY and CDR2 SMNVEV (reference sequence). This CDR3 comprises 16 residues. The CDR3 DNA follows: TGTGCCAGCAGTTTAGCCCCCATGGACAGGGCGCACGAGCAGTACTTC. Residues: CASSLAPMDRAHEQYF.

This clonotype has a count of ten or more. The chain joins TRBV7-2 to TRBJ1-5; TRBD1 aligns across 8 bases. The CDR3 runs 18 residues. The trim removed 1 base at V and 4 bases at J, leaving 12 bases unmatched. Germline CDR1 SGHTA, CDR2 FQGNSA. The CDR3 is CASSLGPTGVRGNQPQHF. The CDR3, as DNA: TGTGCCAGCAGCTTAGGCCCGACAGGGGTGAGGGGTAATCAGCCCCAGCATTTT.